The TCR beta chain under discussion was sequenced for a study of blood T cells in healthy people across ages. Study overall: Through template switching, about one barcoded beta molecule was captured per two T cells, as measured in model experiments.

Using a J-beta primer mix together with a sample-barcoded 5' primer, a second PCR was run for about 7 to 12 cycles. One entry per CDR3 protein results from TCRdb running MiXCR on the 5' RACE reads. The profile covers 700,000 or so distinct CDR3 sequences, with 22% appearing a single time and less than 25% taken by the ten largest. CDR1 and CDR2 (germline): MNHNY, SVGAGI (reference sequence). CDR3 size: 15 residues. In the case of this clonotype: Sequence at one end of the junction differs from germline and may be a read error.

The rearrangement joins TRBV6-6 to TRBJ2-3, with TRBD2 as a possible D gene (6 bases). The origin of this receptor is a man in his 70s in good health. The sequenced material came from blood. The CDR3 is CASTYGGLGTDTQYF. CDR3 sequence (DNA): TGTGCCAGCACTTACGGAGGGCTCGGCACAGATACGCAGTATTTT.